Listed below are T cell receptor beta chains from one sample, sequenced in a study of blood T cells in healthy people across ages. TCRdb analysed the 5' RACE reads with MiXCR anew, one entry per CDR3 protein. This table holds about 1 million distinct CDR3 sequences, more than 40% found once. The sequenced material came from blood. The receptors here all came from a woman aged 55-69 years in good health. Each CDR3 is given with its conserved first and last residue. Fields, in order: V gene, D gene, clone size, J gene, CDR3 protein, CDR3 DNA. The D gene is left open where the match is weak. Only part of the rows carry a size: once, few, many, or a class if the clone is expanded.

v_gene: TRBV4-1; d_gene: .; abundance: .; j_gene: TRBJ2-5; CDR3aa: CASSQDPIPGTQYF; CDR3nt: TGCGCCAGCAGCCAAGATCCTATCCCAGGGACCCAGTACTTC
v_gene: TRBV12-3/TRBV12-4; d_gene: TRBD1; abundance: .; j_gene: TRBJ1-5; CDR3aa: CASSTGGSGNQPQHF; CDR3nt: TGTGCCAGCAGTACAGGGGGTAGCGGCAATCAGCCCCAGCATTTT
v_gene: TRBV11-2; d_gene: .; abundance: .; j_gene: TRBJ2-3; CDR3aa: CASSPWGRTATSTDTQYF; CDR3nt: TGTGCCAGCAGCCCCTGGGGAAGGACAGCTACTAGCACAGATACGCAGTATTTT
v_gene: TRBV10-3; d_gene: .; abundance: .; j_gene: TRBJ1-2; CDR3aa: CAISGSGGKGYGYTF; CDR3nt: TGTGCCATCAGTGGAAGTGGGGGAAAGGGTTATGGCTACACCTTC
v_gene: TRBV5-1; d_gene: TRBD1; abundance: .; j_gene: TRBJ2-7; CDR3aa: CASSKQGALSYEQYF; CDR3nt: TGCGCCAGCAGCAAGCAGGGGGCCCTTTCCTACGAGCAGTACTTC
v_gene: TRBV4-2; d_gene: TRBD2; abundance: .; j_gene: TRBJ2-2; CDR3aa: CASSQRLAGGPGELFF; CDR3nt: TGTGCCAGCAGCCAACGACTAGCGGGAGGTCCCGGGGAGCTGTTTTTT
v_gene: TRBV12-5; d_gene: .; abundance: .; j_gene: TRBJ2-3; CDR3aa: CASGLNPLTQYF; CDR3nt: TGTGCTAGTGGTTTAAATCCCCTTACGCAGTATTTT
v_gene: TRBV30; d_gene: .; abundance: .; j_gene: TRBJ2-7; CDR3aa: CASRKNPYEQYF; CDR3nt: TGTGCCTCCAGGAAAAATCCCTACGAGCAGTACTTC
v_gene: TRBV7-2; d_gene: .; abundance: many; j_gene: TRBJ2-1; CDR3aa: CASSYRPLHEQFF; CDR3nt: TGTGCCAGCAGCTACCGACCCCTCCATGAGCAGTTCTTC
v_gene: TRBV27; d_gene: TRBD2; abundance: once; j_gene: TRBJ2-2; CDR3aa: CASSLGTRGTGELFF; CDR3nt: TGTGCCAGCAGCCTGGGGACTAGAGGCACCGGGGAGCTATTTTTT
v_gene: TRBV20-1; d_gene: .; abundance: .; j_gene: TRBJ2-1; CDR3aa: CSAVSSINEQFF; CDR3nt: TGCAGTGCTGTATCTAGTATCAATGAGCAGTTCTTC
v_gene: TRBV10-3; d_gene: .; abundance: few; j_gene: TRBJ2-7; CDR3aa: CAISEKTVSYEQYF; CDR3nt: TGTGCCATCAGTGAGAAGACTGTCTCCTACGAGCAGTACTTC
v_gene: TRBV27; d_gene: TRBD1; abundance: .; j_gene: TRBJ1-5; CDR3aa: CASSLFGGQFLGNQPQHF; CDR3nt: TGTGCCAGCAGTTTATTTGGGGGACAGTTTTTGGGCAATCAGCCCCAGCATTTT
v_gene: TRBV11-2; d_gene: TRBD2; abundance: .; j_gene: TRBJ2-7; CDR3aa: CASSLASTSYYNEQYF; CDR3nt: TGTGCCAGCAGCTTAGCCTCGACTAGCTACTACAATGAGCAGTACTTC
v_gene: TRBV7-9; d_gene: TRBD2; abundance: few; j_gene: TRBJ2-3; CDR3aa: CASSLARGRVADTQYF; CDR3nt: TGTGCCAGCAGCTTAGCCCGCGGGAGAGTCGCAGATACGCAGTATTTT
v_gene: TRBV12-3/TRBV12-4; d_gene: TRBD2; abundance: .; j_gene: TRBJ2-3; CDR3aa: CASSRSTSGGADTQYF; CDR3nt: TGTGCCAGCAGCCGTTCGACTAGCGGGGGCGCAGATACGCAGTATTTT
v_gene: TRBV20-1; d_gene: .; abundance: .; j_gene: TRBJ2-5; CDR3aa: CSAPRRGEQYF; CDR3nt: TGCAGTGCCCCCCGTAGGGGGGAGCAGTACTTC
v_gene: TRBV30; d_gene: .; abundance: .; j_gene: TRBJ1-6; CDR3aa: CAWSATIYNSPLHF; CDR3nt: TGTGCCTGGAGCGCTACAATCTATAATTCACCCCTCCACTTT
v_gene: TRBV29-1; d_gene: .; abundance: .; j_gene: TRBJ1-2; CDR3aa: CSVDRGYTF; CDR3nt: TGCAGCGTTGATAGGGGCTACACCTTC
v_gene: TRBV13; d_gene: .; abundance: .; j_gene: TRBJ2-7; CDR3aa: CASSLGPSSYNEQYF; CDR3nt: TGTGCCAGCAGCTTAGGTCCGAGCTCCTACAATGAGCAGTACTTC
v_gene: TRBV7-2; d_gene: .; abundance: .; j_gene: TRBJ2-2; CDR3aa: CASSASGMVSGELFF; CDR3nt: TGTGCCAGCAGCGCGTCGGGTATGGTATCCGGGGAGCTGTTTTTT
v_gene: TRBV7-3; d_gene: .; abundance: few; j_gene: TRBJ1-2; CDR3aa: CASSPSGGHYGYTF; CDR3nt: TGTGCCAGCAGCCCGAGCGGGGGGCACTATGGCTACACCTTC
v_gene: TRBV20-1; d_gene: .; abundance: .; j_gene: TRBJ2-3; CDR3aa: CSALRRDSFGDTQYF; CDR3nt: TGCAGTGCGCTCCGCCGGGACTCCTTTGGGGATACGCAGTATTTT
v_gene: TRBV19; d_gene: .; abundance: .; j_gene: TRBJ2-5; CDR3aa: CASSTLDSEETQYF; CDR3nt: TGTGCCAGTAGTACCCTGGATAGCGAAGAGACCCAGTACTTC
v_gene: TRBV5-1; d_gene: TRBD2; abundance: few; j_gene: TRBJ2-1; CDR3aa: CASSWRAGVRNEQFF; CDR3nt: TGCGCCAGCAGCTGGAGAGCGGGAGTGAGGAATGAGCAGTTCTTC
v_gene: TRBV29-1; d_gene: .; abundance: .; j_gene: TRBJ1-2; CDR3aa: CSVEAENYGYTF; CDR3nt: TGCAGCGTAGAGGCAGAAAACTATGGCTACACCTTC
v_gene: TRBV10-3; d_gene: .; abundance: few; j_gene: TRBJ2-4; CDR3aa: CAISEPVDYRPKQYF; CDR3nt: TGTGCCATCAGTGAACCAGTCGACTACCGCCCCAAGCAGTACTTC
v_gene: TRBV4-2; d_gene: TRBD2; abundance: few; j_gene: TRBJ2-7; CDR3aa: CASSHAGLAGGPDEQYF; CDR3nt: TGTGCCAGCAGCCACGCGGGACTAGCGGGAGGGCCCGACGAGCAGTACTTC
v_gene: TRBV7-9; d_gene: .; abundance: .; j_gene: TRBJ2-5; CDR3aa: CASTGSQETQYF; CDR3nt: TGTGCCAGCACTGGCAGTCAAGAGACCCAGTACTTC
v_gene: TRBV5-8; d_gene: .; abundance: .; j_gene: TRBJ2-1; CDR3aa: CASSSEASNEQFF; CDR3nt: TGTGCCAGCAGCTCCGAGGCGAGTAATGAGCAGTTCTTC
v_gene: TRBV12-3/TRBV12-4; d_gene: .; abundance: few; j_gene: TRBJ2-7; CDR3aa: CASGDLLYEQYF; CDR3nt: TGTGCGTCAGGGGACCTTCTATACGAGCAGTACTTC
v_gene: TRBV4-2; d_gene: TRBD2; abundance: few; j_gene: TRBJ2-1; CDR3aa: CASRSLAGGWNEQFF; CDR3nt: TGTGCCAGCAGGTCCCTAGCGGGAGGGTGGAATGAGCAGTTCTTC
v_gene: TRBV20-1; d_gene: .; abundance: many; j_gene: TRBJ2-1; CDR3aa: CSARDHGKTPDNEQFF; CDR3nt: TGCAGTGCTAGAGATCACGGGAAGACCCCTGACAATGAGCAGTTCTTC
v_gene: TRBV20-1; d_gene: .; abundance: many; j_gene: TRBJ2-1; CDR3aa: CSARSPTSYNEQFF; CDR3nt: TGCAGTGCGAGAAGCCCGACCTCCTACAATGAGCAGTTCTTC
v_gene: TRBV7-8; d_gene: TRBD1; abundance: .; j_gene: TRBJ1-2; CDR3aa: CASSLGDRKYGYTF; CDR3nt: TGTGCCAGCAGCTTAGGGGACAGAAAATATGGCTACACCTTC
v_gene: TRBV2; d_gene: TRBD1; abundance: .; j_gene: TRBJ1-2; CDR3aa: CASPDRAYGYTF; CDR3nt: TGTGCCAGCCCGGACAGGGCTTATGGCTACACCTTC
v_gene: TRBV14; d_gene: TRBD1; abundance: .; j_gene: TRBJ1-2; CDR3aa: CASRNRGGCTF; CDR3nt: TGTGCCAGCAGGAACAGGGGTGGCTGCACCTTC
v_gene: TRBV5-1; d_gene: TRBD2; abundance: few; j_gene: TRBJ2-1; CDR3aa: CASSWGLAGSYNEQFF; CDR3nt: TGCGCCAGCAGCTGGGGACTAGCGGGCTCCTACAATGAGCAGTTCTTC
v_gene: TRBV5-1; d_gene: .; abundance: .; j_gene: TRBJ2-7; CDR3aa: CASSLSASTYEQYF; CDR3nt: TGCGCCAGCAGCTTGTCGGCTTCTACCTACGAGCAGTACTTC
v_gene: TRBV3-1; d_gene: TRBD2; abundance: .; j_gene: TRBJ2-5; CDR3aa: CASSPTSGREETQYF; CDR3nt: TGTGCCAGCAGCCCCACTAGCGGGAGGGAGGAGACCCAGTACTTC
v_gene: TRBV18; d_gene: .; abundance: .; j_gene: TRBJ2-1; CDR3aa: CASSPNVPGTGHNEQFF; CDR3nt: TGTGCCAGCTCACCGAATGTACCCGGGACGGGACACAATGAGCAGTTCTTC
v_gene: TRBV7-9; d_gene: .; abundance: few; j_gene: TRBJ2-5; CDR3aa: CASSSPLNQETQYF; CDR3nt: TGTGCCAGCAGCTCCCCTCTAAACCAAGAGACCCAGTACTTC
v_gene: TRBV5-1; d_gene: TRBD1; abundance: few; j_gene: TRBJ2-7; CDR3aa: CASTPGQGRYEQYF; CDR3nt: TGCGCCAGCACCCCGGGACAGGGTCGTTACGAGCAGTACTTC
v_gene: TRBV29-1; d_gene: .; abundance: .; j_gene: TRBJ1-2; CDR3aa: CSVTVGEAYGYTF; CDR3nt: TGCAGCGTTACTGTAGGGGAGGCCTATGGCTACACCTTC